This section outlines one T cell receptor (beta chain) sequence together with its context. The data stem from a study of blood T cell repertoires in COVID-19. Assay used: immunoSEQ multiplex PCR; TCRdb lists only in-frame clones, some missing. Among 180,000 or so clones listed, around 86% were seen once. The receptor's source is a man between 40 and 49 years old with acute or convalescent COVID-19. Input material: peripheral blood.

In nucleotides, the CDR3 is TGTGCCAGCAGCCCTGGGACTAACACCGGGGAGCTGTTTTTT. Encoded protein: CASSPGTNTGELFF. The rearrangement links TRBV5-4 to TRBJ2-2, with D tentatively TRBD2 (6 bases). CDR1 is SGHNT and CDR2 is YYREEE in the germline V gene (reference sequence). V was cut by 4 bases and J by 2 bases, with 9 bases left in between. This CDR3 has 14 residues.